What follows describes a single T cell receptor (beta chain). The sample comes from a study of T cells in Graves' hyperthyroidism and ophthalmopathy. RNA transcripts gave rise to amplified TCR beta CDR3 regions. The HTBI primer set was used in a first-round RT-PCR of the TCR CDR3. TCRdb re-analysed the multiplex PCR reads in MiXCR, keeping a single row per CDR3 protein. This table has roughly 580,000 distinct CDR3 sequences, 40% to 55% appearing once. Trimming cost V 6 bases and J 4 bases, with 9 bases left between them. There are 12 residues in the CDR3. Germline values: CDR1 SGHTA, CDR2 FQGNSA. Sequencing was carried out using peripheral blood or thyroid tissue (not recorded which). The clonotype was recovered from a woman under 30 with Graves' hyperthyroidism. The genes are TRBV7-2 and TRBJ1-2; no definite D call. Here the CDR3 reads CASSDRSYGYTF. CDR3 coding DNA: TGTGCCAGCAGTGACCGGAGCTATGGCTACACCTTC.